This T cell receptor beta chain derives from a study of cytomegalovirus exposure and HLA in healthy donors. Overall study: The Caucasian-associated ancestry cluster held roughly 84% of around 380 genotyped donors.

Per the germline V gene, CDR1 is SGHNT and CDR2 is YYREEE (reference sequence). The V segment lost 3 bases and the J segment 6 bases; nucleotides outside the gene matches: 19. The CDR3 is 19 amino acids. Regarding the study as a whole: Because they were indistinguishable, some V segments, including TRBV6-2 and TRBV6-3, were excluded.

Note on this clone: Its specificity is unknown.

Vbeta (60) and Jbeta (13) primers were used in the PCR. Repertoires were generated with immunoSEQ multiplex PCR, while TCRdb's copy carries only in-frame clones and drops some. The table lists around 140,000 clones, approximately 80% of them singletons. The rearrangement links TRBV5-4 to TRBJ2-1; 9 bases map to TRBD2. Sequenced sample: PBMCs. This sequence originates from a woman between 18 and 29 years old in good health and CMV-seronegative. The CDR3 coding sequence is TGTGCCAGCAGCTCCCACCCCCTGGCGGGAGGGGGGATTGGCAATGAGCAGTTCTTC. It specifies CASSSHPLAGGGIGNEQFF.